One T cell receptor (beta chain) is described in this entry. Its antigen is not identified. Clones were sequenced by immunoSEQ multiplex PCR, and TCRdb holds only the in-frame ones, with some missing. The sample includes about 14,000 clones, roughly 80% of them seen just once. This sample was taken from a study of somatic mutations in cytotoxic T cells in rheumatoid arthritis. Study summary: Patient blood, which was peripheral blood collected as 30 ml EDTA, was drawn right after diagnosis and before any treatment started. Flow sorting yielded some V beta antibody-stained T-cell populations at nearly 100% purity, among them V beta1+ cells sequenced for TCRB. Points from the study as a whole: The slight TRBV07 underrepresentation in rheumatoid arthritis patients received no adjustment for multiple comparisons.

The CDR3 has 16 residues. The V gene end was trimmed by 0 bases and the J gene end by 0 bases; junction bases not matched to a gene: 2. Germline lookup yields CDR1 SGHNT and CDR2 YENEEA. The specimen was CD8+ T cells sorted from blood. This clonotype was obtained from an adult with rheumatoid arthritis. This sequence joins TRBV11-3 and TRBJ1-5, with 7 bases matching TRBD1. The CDR3 DNA is TGTGCCAGCAGCTTAGAAGGGGGCGGTAGCAATCAGCCCCAGCATTTT. This encodes CASSLEGGGSNQPQHF.